The 5 T cell receptor beta chains given below trace back to one sample, sequenced in a study of blood T cell repertoires in COVID-19. Clones were sequenced by immunoSEQ multiplex PCR, and TCRdb holds only the in-frame ones, with some missing. The sample contains about 220,000 clones, roughly 84% of which appear only once. What was sequenced was peripheral blood. All receptors come from a woman older than 75 with acute or convalescent COVID-19.

The table lists this clone with a count of one. J is TRBJ2-5 and V is TRBV9; 9 nucleotides match TRBD2. The CDR3 covers 15 residues. Trimming removed 3 bases from V and 1 base from J; junction bases left unmatched: 4. From germline, CDR1 is SGDLS and CDR2 YYNGEE. CDR3 DNA: TGTGCCAGCAGCGCGACTAGCGGACTCCAAGAGACCCAGTACTTC. This sequence encodes CASSATSGLQETQYF.

This clone has a single count. The J gene is TRBJ1-6, the V gene TRBV15; TRBD1 matches at 11 bases. Germline CDR1 LNHNV, CDR2 YYDKDF (reference sequence). The CDR3 totals 15 residues. The V segment lost 1 base and the J segment 8 bases; nucleotides outside the gene matches: 1. CDR3 sequence: CATSRAGQGDSPLHF. CDR3 sequence (DNA): TGTGCCACCAGCAGAGCGGGACAGGGGGATTCACCCCTCCACTTT.

V gene TRBV6-6 combines with J gene TRBJ1-1, with a possible D match to TRBD1 (6 bases). The CDR3 consists of 15 residues. Between the trimmed V and J ends, which lost 4 bases and 6 bases, there was a span of 18 bases. The V gene's germline CDR1 is MNHNY and CDR2 SVGAGI (reference sequence). The CDR3 DNA sequence: TGTGCCAGCAGTTTGGGGGCAGGTGGGGCTTCTGAAGCTTTCTTT. Translated, it gives CASSLGAGGASEAFF.

The V gene is TRBV5-6, the J gene TRBJ1-4, with D possibly TRBD1 on 5 matching bases. The CDR3 extends over 14 amino acids. Deletions cut 0 bases from V and 7 bases from J, with 10 bases between. Looked up from germline, CDR1 is SGHDT and CDR2 is YYEEEE. CDR3 residues: CASSLGGLTEKLFF. CDR3 nucleotides: TGTGCCAGCAGCTTGGGGGGACTCACTGAAAAACTGTTTTTT.

The chain is built from TRBV5-1 and TRBJ2-1, with 8 bases fitting TRBD2. This CDR3 spans 15 amino acids. Germline trimming cut 3 bases from V and 4 bases from J; bases unmatched to any gene: 6. The germline V gene has CDR1 SGHRS and CDR2 YFSETQ. DNA for the CDR3: TGCGCCAGCAGCTCCTCGGGACTAGAATACAATGAGCAGTTCTTC. It translates to CASSSSGLEYNEQFF.